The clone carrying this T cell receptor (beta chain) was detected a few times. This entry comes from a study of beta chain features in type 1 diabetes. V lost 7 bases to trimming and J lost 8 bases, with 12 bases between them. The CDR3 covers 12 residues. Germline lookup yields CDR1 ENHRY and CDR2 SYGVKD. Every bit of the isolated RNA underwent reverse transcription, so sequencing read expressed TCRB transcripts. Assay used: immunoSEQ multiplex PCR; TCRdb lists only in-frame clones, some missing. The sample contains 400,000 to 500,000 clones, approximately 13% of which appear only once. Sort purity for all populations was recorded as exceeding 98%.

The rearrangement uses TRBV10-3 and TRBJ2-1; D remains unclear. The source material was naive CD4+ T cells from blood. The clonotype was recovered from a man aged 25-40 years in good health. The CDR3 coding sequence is TGTGCCATCAAGCCCAGCGCCGATGAGCAGTTCTTC. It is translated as CAIKPSADEQFF.